These 12 T cell receptor beta chains were sequenced from one sample in a study of identical twins. TCRdb called the 5' RACE reads again in MiXCR, with one record for every CDR3 protein. The data show 310,000 or so distinct CDR3 sequences, 6.5% to 9.5% seen once. The data also belong to a second study, concerning yellow fever vaccine responses in identical twins.

The sequenced sample consisted of memory (CD45RO+) T cells sorted from blood. Receptors were obtained from a woman aged 18-30 years in good health.

This clonotype was picked up many times. This rearrangement joins TRBV12-3 or TRBV12-4 to TRBJ2-7; 11 bases fit TRBD2. V gave up 4 bases and J gave up 0 bases; unmatched junction bases: 5. The CDR3 extends over 16 amino acids. CDR3 residues: CASSSGLAASSYEQYF. DNA for the CDR3: TGTGCCAGCAGTTCGGGACTAGCGGCAAGCTCCTACGAGCAGTACTTC.

The chain uses TRBV18 and TRBJ1-1; unclear D gene. Germline CDR1 and CDR2: KGHSH and LQKENI. The CDR3 runs 15 residues. V lost 5 bases and J lost 1, with 14 bases in between. The CDR3 here is CASSRAGDRNTEAFF. The CDR3 nucleotides are TGTGCCAGCTCAAGGGCGGGAGATAGGAACACTGAAGCTTTCTTT. Filled out from reference TRBV18 and TRBJ1-1, the complete variable domain reads NAGVMQNPRHLVRRRGQEARLRCSPMKGHSHVYWYRQLPEEGLKFMVYLQKENIIDESGMPKERFSAEFPKEGPSILRIQQVVRGDSAAYFCASSRAGDRNTEAFFGQGTRLTVV.

This clonotype has ten or more counts. The chain couples TRBV10-3 to TRBJ2-7; the match to TRBD1 covers 7 bases. Trimming cost V 6 bases and J 3 bases; bases outside gene matches: 11. CDR3 length: 15 residues. CDR1 and CDR2 from the germline V gene are ENHRY and SYGVKD. The CDR3 loop is CAIRNSTGIFYEQYF. The CDR3 region has the DNA TGTGCCATCAGGAACTCGACAGGGATATTCTACGAGCAGTACTTC.

This chain connects TRBV7-7 to TRBJ2-5; no clear D gene. Trimming shortened V by 5 bases and J by 1 base, and 14 bases separated the two germline ends. Germline CDR1 reads SSHAT; CDR2 reads FNYEAQ (reference sequence). This CDR3 has 15 residues. CDR3 DNA sequence: TGTGCCAGCAGCGCTACACCCGAAACCCAAGAGACCCAGTACTTC. Translating gives CASSATPETQETQYF.

This clonotype was seen many times. This sequence joins TRBV6-1 and TRBJ2-2; the D is unclear. CDR3 length equals 14 residues. V lost 5 bases and J 1 base, leaving 8 bases between the germline ends. Germline loops: CDR1 MNHNS, CDR2 SASEGT. The CDR3 DNA reads as TGTGCCAGCAGTAAACCGAAGAACACCGGGGAGCTGTTTTTT. It translates to CASSKPKNTGELFF.

V and J are TRBV10-3 and TRBJ2-2; unclear D gene. CDR1 is ENHRY, CDR2 SYGVKD, per germline. The CDR3 consists of 14 residues. V was clipped by 6 bases and J by 1 base, with 9 bases between them. The CDR3 region has the DNA TGTGCCATCAGCAGTGAAGGGAACACCGGGGAGCTGTTTTTT. Amino acid sequence: CAISSEGNTGELFF.

The chain joins TRBV6-2 or TRBV6-3 to TRBJ1-3; D ambiguous. CDR1 and CDR2 (germline): MNHEY, SVGEGT. The CDR3 spans 15 residues. Trimming pared 3 bases from V and 2 bases from J, leaving 11 bases between. The CDR3: CASSYMGYPGNTIYF. DNA of the CDR3: TGTGCCAGCAGTTATATGGGATATCCTGGAAACACCATATATTTT.

In this sample, this clonotype turned up many times. The chain recombines TRBV28 with TRBJ2-4; no clear D gene. The CDR3 is 14 amino acids. Trimming stripped 3 bases from V and 6 bases from J, with 12 bases between. CDR1 is MDHEN, CDR2 SYDVKM, per germline. The DNA of the CDR3 is TGTGCCAGCAGTTTCGGTGCGGCCCCAAACATTCAGTACTTC. This translates into CASSFGAAPNIQYF.

The chain employs TRBV6-4 and TRBJ2-1; 9 bases map to TRBD2. CDR1 and CDR2 (germline): MRHNA, SNTAGT. V lost 4 bases, J lost 4 bases, and 5 bases stayed unmatched. CDR3 size: 15 residues. As DNA, the CDR3 is TGTGCCAGCAGTGTGGCGGGAGGGGCTTACAATGAGCAGTTCTTC. Protein sequence: CASSVAGGAYNEQFF.

The chain has TRBV20-1 and TRBJ1-6; maybe TRBD1 (6 bases). This CDR3 comprises 14 residues. Germline V gene data show CDR1 as DFQATT and CDR2 as SNEGSKA (reference sequence). Trimming took off 4 bases at V and 8 bases at J, with 15 bases between the two ends. The CDR3 loop is CSATRQAGDSPLHF. Here the CDR3 DNA reads TGCAGTGCTACTAGACAGGCCGGTGATTCACCCCTCCACTTT.

This rearrangement joins TRBV2 to TRBJ1-5; tentatively, D is TRBD1 (5 bases). Germline V gene data show CDR1 as SNHLY and CDR2 as FYNNEI. CDR3 length equals 15 residues. The V end was cut by 6 bases, the J end by 3 bases, with 15 bases between. CDR3 sequence (DNA): TGTGCCAGCAGCTCAGACGGGACCCTCAATCAGCCCCAGCATTTT. Protein: CASSSDGTLNQPQHF.

V gene TRBV7-2 combines with J gene TRBJ1-1; the D is unclear. From germline, CDR1 is SGHTA and CDR2 FQGNSA. Trimming removed 2 bases from V and 0 bases from J, with 10 bases in between. The CDR3 runs 15 residues. The CDR3 protein is CASSLSSIVNTEAFF. CDR3 DNA sequence: TGTGCCAGCAGCTTATCAAGTATCGTGAACACTGAAGCTTTCTTT. Combining the CDR3 with reference TRBV7-2 and TRBJ1-1 gives the whole variable domain GAGVSQSPSNKVTEKGKDVELRCDPISGHTALYWYRQSLGQGLEFLIYFQGNSAPDKSGLPSDRFSAERTGGSVSTLTIQRTQQEDSAVYLCASSLSSIVNTEAFFGQGTRLTVV.